This entry features one T cell receptor (beta chain) sequence. The antigen is undetermined. Trimming stripped 0 bases from V and 3 bases from J, with 6 bases between. Germline values: CDR1 SGDLS, CDR2 YYNGEE. The CDR3 has 13 residues. This sample is part of a study of blood T cells in healthy people across ages. General observations from the study: Older age coincided with a roughly linear decline in TCR beta diversity per million T cells.

A J-beta primer mix and a sample-barcoded 5' primer were used in a second PCR of about 6 to 12 cycles. TCRdb reanalysed the 5' RACE reads using MiXCR and keeps one entry per CDR3 protein. Among 650,000 to 800,000 distinct CDR3 sequences, around 42% were seen once, and the ten largest hold about a fifth. V and J are TRBV9 and TRBJ1-1, with D uncertain. The clonotype originates from a man aged 55 to 70 in good health. Sequencing was carried out using blood. The CDR3 reads CASSVEDHTEAFF. The CDR3 bases are TGTGCCAGCAGCGTAGAGGACCACACTGAAGCTTTCTTT.